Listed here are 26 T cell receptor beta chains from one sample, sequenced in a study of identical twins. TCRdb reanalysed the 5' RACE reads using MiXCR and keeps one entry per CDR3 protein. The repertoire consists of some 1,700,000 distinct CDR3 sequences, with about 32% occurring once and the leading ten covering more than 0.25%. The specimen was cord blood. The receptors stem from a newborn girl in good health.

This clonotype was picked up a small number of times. The CDR3 DNA reads TGTGCCAGCAGAGGTCAGGGGACAGTCTCCTACGAGCAGTACTTC. Protein: CASRGQGTVSYEQYF. The gene calls are TRBV6-5 and TRBJ2-7; 7 bases agree with TRBD1. Germline CDR1 MNHEY, CDR2 SVGAGI. The CDR3 runs to 15 residues. Losses at the gene ends were 6 bases for V and 0 bases for J; bases not matched to a gene: 8.

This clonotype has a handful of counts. CDR3 in amino acids: CAISPTSGRTDTQYF. CDR3 bases: TGTGCCATCAGTCCGACTAGCGGGAGAACAGATACGCAGTATTTT. The rearrangement uses TRBV10-3 and TRBJ2-3; 12 bases align to TRBD2. CDR3 size: 15 residues. J lost 3 bases, V lost 5 bases, and 3 bases had no gene match. The germline V gene encodes CDR1 ENHRY and CDR2 SYGVKD.

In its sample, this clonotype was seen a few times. This chain's CDR3 is CASSIPFSQRFYGYTF. The CDR3 nucleotides read TGTGCCAGCAGCATTCCATTTTCTCAGAGATTCTATGGCTACACCTTC. The chain uses TRBV13 and TRBJ1-2; D gene ambiguous. This CDR3 region has 16 residues. CDR1 is PRHDT and CDR2 is FYEKMQ in the germline V gene (reference sequence). Trimming removed 5 bases at V and 4 bases at J, with 20 bases between.

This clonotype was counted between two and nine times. The CDR3 coding sequence is TGCAGTGCTAGAGCCCTTAGCGGGACCTTCTACGAGCAGTACTTC. It specifies CSARALSGTFYEQYF. The chain has TRBV20-1 and TRBJ2-7; TRBD2 matches at 8 bases. V dropped 1 base and J dropped 3; count of bases not matched to a gene: 8. There are 15 residues in the CDR3. Germline values: CDR1 DFQATT, CDR2 SNEGSKA (reference sequence).

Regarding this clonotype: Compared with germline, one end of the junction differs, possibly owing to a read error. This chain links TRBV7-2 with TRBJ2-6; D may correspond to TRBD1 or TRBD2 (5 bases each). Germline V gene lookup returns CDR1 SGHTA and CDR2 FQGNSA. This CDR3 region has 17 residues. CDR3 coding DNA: TGTGCCAGCAGCTTAGCGGCATCTAGCAACGGGGCCAACGTCCCGACTTTC. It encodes CASSLAASSNGANVPTF. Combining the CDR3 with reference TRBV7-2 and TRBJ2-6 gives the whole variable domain GAGVSQSPSNKVTEKGKDVELRCDPISGHTALYWYRQSLGQGLEFLIYFQGNSAPDKSGLPSDRFSAERTGGSVSTLTIQRTQQEDSAVYLCASSLAASSNGANVPTFGAGSRLTVL.

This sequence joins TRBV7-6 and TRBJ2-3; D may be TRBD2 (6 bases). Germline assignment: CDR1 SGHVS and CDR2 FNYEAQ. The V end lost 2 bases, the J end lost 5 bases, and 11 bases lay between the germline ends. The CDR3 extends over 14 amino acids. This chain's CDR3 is CASSLSRGVDTQYF. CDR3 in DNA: TGTGCCAGCAGCTTATCGCGGGGAGTAGATACGCAGTATTTT.

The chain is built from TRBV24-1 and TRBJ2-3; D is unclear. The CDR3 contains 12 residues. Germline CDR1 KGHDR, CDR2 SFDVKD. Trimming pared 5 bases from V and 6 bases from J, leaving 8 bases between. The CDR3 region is CATSVSRDTQYF. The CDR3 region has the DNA TGTGCCACCAGTGTCTCCCGGGATACGCAGTATTTT.

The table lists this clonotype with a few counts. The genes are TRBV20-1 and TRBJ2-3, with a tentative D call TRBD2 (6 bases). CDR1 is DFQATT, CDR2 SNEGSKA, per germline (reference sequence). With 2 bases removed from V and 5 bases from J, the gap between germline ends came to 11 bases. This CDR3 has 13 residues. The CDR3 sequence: CSARRGVGDTQYF. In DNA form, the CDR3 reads TGCAGTGCTAGACGCGGGGTAGGAGATACGCAGTATTTT.

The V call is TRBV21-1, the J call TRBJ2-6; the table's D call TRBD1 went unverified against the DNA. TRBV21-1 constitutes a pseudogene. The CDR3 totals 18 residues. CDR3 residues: CASSRDVWGNSGANVLTF. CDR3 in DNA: TGTGCCAGCAGCAGGGACGTCTGGGGAAACTCTGGGGCCAACGTCCTGACTTTC.

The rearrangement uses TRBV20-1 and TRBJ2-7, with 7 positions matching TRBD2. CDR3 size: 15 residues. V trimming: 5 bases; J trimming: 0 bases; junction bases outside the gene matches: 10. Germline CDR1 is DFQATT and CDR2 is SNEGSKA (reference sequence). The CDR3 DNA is TGCAGTGCTGCCAGCGGGACGACGAGCTCCTACGAGCAGTACTTC. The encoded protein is CSAASGTTSSYEQYF.

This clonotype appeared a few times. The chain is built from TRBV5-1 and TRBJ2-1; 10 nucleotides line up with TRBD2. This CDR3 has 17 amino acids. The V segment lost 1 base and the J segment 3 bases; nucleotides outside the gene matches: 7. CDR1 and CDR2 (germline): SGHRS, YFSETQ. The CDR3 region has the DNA TGCGCCAGCAGCTTGCCGGCTACTAGCGGGGTCTACAATGAGCAGTTCTTC. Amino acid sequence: CASSLPATSGVYNEQFF.

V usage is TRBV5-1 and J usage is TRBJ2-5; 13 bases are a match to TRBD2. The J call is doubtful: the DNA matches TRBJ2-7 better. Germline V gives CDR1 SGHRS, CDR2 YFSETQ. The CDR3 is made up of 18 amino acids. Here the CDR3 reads CASSPVGVGLAGDYEQYF. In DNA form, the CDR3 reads TGCGCCAGCAGCCCGGTGGGGGTTGGACTAGCGGGGGACTACGAGCAGTACTTC.

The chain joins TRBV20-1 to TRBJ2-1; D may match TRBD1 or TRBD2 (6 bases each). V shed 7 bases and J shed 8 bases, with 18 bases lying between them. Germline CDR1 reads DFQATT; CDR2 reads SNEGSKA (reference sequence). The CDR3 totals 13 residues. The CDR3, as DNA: TGCAGTGGGGGGCGACTAGGTCGGGATGAGCAGTTCTTC. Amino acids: CSGGRLGRDEQFF.

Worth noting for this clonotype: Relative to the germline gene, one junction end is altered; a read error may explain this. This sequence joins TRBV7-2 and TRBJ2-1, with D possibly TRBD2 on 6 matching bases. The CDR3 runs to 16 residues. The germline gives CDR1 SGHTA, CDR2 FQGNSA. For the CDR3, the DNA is TGTGCCAGCGGCTTAGGATCTACTAGCACATACAATGAGCAGTTCTTC. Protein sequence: CASGLGSTSTYNEQFF. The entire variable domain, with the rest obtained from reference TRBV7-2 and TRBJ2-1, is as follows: GAGVSQSPSNKVTEKGKDVELRCDPISGHTALYWYRQSLGQGLEFLIYFQGNSAPDKSGLPSDRFSAERTGGSVSTLTIQRTQQEDSAVYLCASGLGSTSTYNEQFFGPGTRLTVL.

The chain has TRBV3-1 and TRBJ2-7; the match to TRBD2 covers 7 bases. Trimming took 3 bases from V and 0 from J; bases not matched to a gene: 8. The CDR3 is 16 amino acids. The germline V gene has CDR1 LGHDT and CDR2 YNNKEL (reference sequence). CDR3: CASSHSGTIFSYEQYF. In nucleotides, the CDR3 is TGTGCCAGCAGCCACAGCGGGACTATCTTCTCCTACGAGCAGTACTTC.

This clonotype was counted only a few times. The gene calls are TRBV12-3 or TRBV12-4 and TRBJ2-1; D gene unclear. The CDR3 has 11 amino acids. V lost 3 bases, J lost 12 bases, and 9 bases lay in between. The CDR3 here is CASSFQVSQFF. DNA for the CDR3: TGTGCCAGCAGTTTCCAGGTCTCGCAGTTCTTC.

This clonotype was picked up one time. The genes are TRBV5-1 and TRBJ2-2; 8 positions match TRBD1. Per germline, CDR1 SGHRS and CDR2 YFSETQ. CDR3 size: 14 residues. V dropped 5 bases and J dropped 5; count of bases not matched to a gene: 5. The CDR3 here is CASRGTGSTGELFF. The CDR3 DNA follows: TGCGCCAGCAGGGGGACAGGTTCTACCGGGGAGCTGTTTTTT. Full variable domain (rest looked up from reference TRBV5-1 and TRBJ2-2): KAGVTQTPRYLIKTRGQQVTLSCSPISGHRSVSWYQQTPGQGLQFLFEYFSETQRNKGNFPGRFSGRQFSNSRSEMNVSTLELGDSALYLCASRGTGSTGELFFGEGSRLTVL.

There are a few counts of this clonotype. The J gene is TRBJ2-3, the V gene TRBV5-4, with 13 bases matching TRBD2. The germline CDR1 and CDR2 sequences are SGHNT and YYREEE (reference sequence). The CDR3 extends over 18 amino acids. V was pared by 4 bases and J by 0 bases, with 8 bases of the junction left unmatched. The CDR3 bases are TGTGCCAGCAGCCTCGGGACTAGCGGGGTATTAAGCACAGATACGCAGTATTTT. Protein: CASSLGTSGVLSTDTQYF.

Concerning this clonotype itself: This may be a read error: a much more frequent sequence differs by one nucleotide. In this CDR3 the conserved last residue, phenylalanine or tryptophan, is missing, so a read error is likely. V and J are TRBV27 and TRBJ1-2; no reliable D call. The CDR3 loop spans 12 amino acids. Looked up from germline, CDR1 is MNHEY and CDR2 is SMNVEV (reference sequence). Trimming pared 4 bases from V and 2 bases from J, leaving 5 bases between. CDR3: CASSSQNYGYTL. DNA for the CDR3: TGTGCCAGCAGTTCCCAGAACTATGGCTACACCTTA.

The DNA of the CDR3 is TGTGCCAGCAGCCAAGATCGAAGAACTAGCGGGAGCAATGAGCAGTTCTTC. It specifies CASSQDRRTSGSNEQFF. The chain is built from TRBV4-2 and TRBJ2-1; 11 bases map to TRBD2. The CDR3 runs 17 residues. The germline V gene has CDR1 LGHNA and CDR2 YNFKEQ. V was pared by 0 bases and J by 6 bases, with 7 bases of the junction left unmatched.

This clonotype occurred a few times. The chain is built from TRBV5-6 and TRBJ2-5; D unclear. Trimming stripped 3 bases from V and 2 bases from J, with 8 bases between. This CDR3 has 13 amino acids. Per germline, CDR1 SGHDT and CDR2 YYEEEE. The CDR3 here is CASSWAIQETQYF. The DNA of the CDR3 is TGTGCCAGCAGCTGGGCTATACAAGAGACCCAGTACTTC.

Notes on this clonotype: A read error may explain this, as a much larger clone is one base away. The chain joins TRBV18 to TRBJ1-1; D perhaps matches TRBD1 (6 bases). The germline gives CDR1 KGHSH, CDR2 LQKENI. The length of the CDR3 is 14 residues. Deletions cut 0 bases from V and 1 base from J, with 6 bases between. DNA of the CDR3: TGTGCCAGCTCACCACCGGGGGCGAACACTGAAGCTTTCTTT. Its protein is CASSPPGANTEAFF.

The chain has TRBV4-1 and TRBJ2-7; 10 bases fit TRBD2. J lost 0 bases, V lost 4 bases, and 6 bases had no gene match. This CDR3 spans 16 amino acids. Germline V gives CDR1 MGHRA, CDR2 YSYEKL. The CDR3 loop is CASSPWTSGSSYEQYF. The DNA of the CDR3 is TGCGCCAGCAGCCCCTGGACTAGCGGTAGCTCCTACGAGCAGTACTTC.

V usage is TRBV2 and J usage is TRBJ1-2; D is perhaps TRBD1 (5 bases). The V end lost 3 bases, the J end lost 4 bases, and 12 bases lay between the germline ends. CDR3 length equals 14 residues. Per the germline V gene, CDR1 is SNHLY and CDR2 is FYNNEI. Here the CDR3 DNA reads TGTGCCAGCAGTGATTTGGGACGGTCCTATGGCTACACCTTC. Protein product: CASSDLGRSYGYTF.

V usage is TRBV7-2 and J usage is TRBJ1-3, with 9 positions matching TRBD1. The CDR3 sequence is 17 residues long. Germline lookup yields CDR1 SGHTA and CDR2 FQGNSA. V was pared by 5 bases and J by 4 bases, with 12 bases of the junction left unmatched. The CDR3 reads CASSSPGTGFSGNTIYF. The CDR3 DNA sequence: TGTGCCAGCAGCAGTCCCGGGACAGGGTTTTCCGGAAACACCATATATTTT.

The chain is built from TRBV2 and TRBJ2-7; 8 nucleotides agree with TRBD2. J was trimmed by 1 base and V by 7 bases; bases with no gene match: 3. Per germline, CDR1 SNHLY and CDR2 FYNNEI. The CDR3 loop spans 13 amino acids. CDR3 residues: CASKLAASYEQYF. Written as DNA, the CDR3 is TGTGCCAGCAAACTAGCGGCTTCCTACGAGCAGTACTTC.